The present T cell receptor beta chain was sequenced within a study of shared clonotypes between healthy human individuals. Whole-study context: Each donor had three CD4 naive, three CD4 memory, two CD8 naive and one CD8 memory plate.

A deep-level run was used for the assay. Repertoires were generated with immunoSEQ multiplex PCR, while TCRdb's copy carries only in-frame clones and drops some. The sample has around 610,000 clones; about 96% are singletons. CD8 cells regarded as naive lacked CD45RO, were positively chosen for CCR7, and omitted terminally differentiated effector memory CD45RA+ cells. The germline CDR1 and CDR2 sequences are KGHSH and LQKENI. The CDR3 extends over 15 amino acids. V shed 1 base and J 5 bases; nucleotides not matched to a gene: 6. Sequencing input: naive CD8+ T cells sorted from blood. The sequence came from a woman in her twenties or thirties in good health. The J gene is TRBJ2-7, the V gene TRBV18; 9 positions match TRBD1. The chain's CDR3 is CASSPRDRAVDEQYF. The CDR3 nucleotides are TGTGCCAGCTCACCACGGGACAGGGCAGTCGACGAGCAGTACTTC.